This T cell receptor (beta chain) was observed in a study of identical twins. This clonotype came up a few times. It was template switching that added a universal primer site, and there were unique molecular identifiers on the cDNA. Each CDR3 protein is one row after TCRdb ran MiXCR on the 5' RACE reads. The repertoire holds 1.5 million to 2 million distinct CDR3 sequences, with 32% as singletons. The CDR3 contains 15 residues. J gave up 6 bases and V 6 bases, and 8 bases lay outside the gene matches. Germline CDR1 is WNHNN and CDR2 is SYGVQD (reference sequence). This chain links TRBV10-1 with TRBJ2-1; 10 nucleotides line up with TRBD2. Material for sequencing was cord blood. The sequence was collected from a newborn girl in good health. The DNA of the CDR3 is TGCGCCAGCAGGATTAGCGGGGGGCTACGCAATGAGCAGTTCTTC. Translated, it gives CASRISGGLRNEQFF.